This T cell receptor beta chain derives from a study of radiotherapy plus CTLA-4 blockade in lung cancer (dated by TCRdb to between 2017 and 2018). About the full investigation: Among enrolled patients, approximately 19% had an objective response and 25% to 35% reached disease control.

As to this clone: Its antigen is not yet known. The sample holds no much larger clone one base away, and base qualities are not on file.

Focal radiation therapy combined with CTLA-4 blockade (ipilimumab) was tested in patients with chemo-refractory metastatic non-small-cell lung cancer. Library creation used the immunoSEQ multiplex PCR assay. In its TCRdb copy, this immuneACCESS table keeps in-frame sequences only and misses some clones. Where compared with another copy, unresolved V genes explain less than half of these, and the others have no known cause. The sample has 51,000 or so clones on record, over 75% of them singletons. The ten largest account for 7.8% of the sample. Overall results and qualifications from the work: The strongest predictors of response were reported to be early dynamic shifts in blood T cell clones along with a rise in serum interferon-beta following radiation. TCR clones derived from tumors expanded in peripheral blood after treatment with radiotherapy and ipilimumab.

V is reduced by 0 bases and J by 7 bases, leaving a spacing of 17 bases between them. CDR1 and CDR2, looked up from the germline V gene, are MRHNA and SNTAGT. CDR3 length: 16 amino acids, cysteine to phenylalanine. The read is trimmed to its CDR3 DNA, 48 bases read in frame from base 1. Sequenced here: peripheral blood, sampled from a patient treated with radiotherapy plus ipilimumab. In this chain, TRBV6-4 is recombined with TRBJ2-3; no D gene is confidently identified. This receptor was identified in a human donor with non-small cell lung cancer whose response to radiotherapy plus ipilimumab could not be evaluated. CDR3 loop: CASSDSKLGLRNTQYF. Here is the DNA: TGTGCCAGCAGTGACTCGAAGTTGGGCCTTCGAAATACGCAGTATTTT.